These 12 T cell receptor beta chains were all obtained from the same sample, sequenced in a study of blood T cell repertoires in COVID-19. Profiling relied on immunoSEQ multiplex PCR, and the TCRdb table lists in-frame clones only, not all of them. The sample yields 90,000 to 120,000 clones, approximately 92% seen once. Sequencing was carried out using peripheral blood. These receptors were taken from a man between 70 and 80 years old with acute or convalescent COVID-19.

The V gene is TRBV4-1, the J gene TRBJ2-5, with D uncertain. Germline V gene sequence: CDR1 MGHRA, CDR2 YSYEKL. The CDR3 covers 14 residues. Trimming left V 4 bases short and J 0 bases short, with 9 bases between. CDR3 DNA sequence: TGCGCCAGCAGCCGCGGCCGGTACCAAGAGACCCAGTACTTC. This translates into CASSRGRYQETQYF.

The gene calls are TRBV5-1 and TRBJ1-6; 9 positions agree with TRBD1. CDR1 and CDR2 (germline): SGHRS, YFSETQ. CDR3 length: 15 amino acids. The trim removed 5 bases at V and 7 bases at J, leaving 7 bases unmatched. CDR3 amino acids: CASRQGAGGNSPLHF. In nucleotides, the CDR3 is TGCGCCAGCAGACAGGGGGCCGGGGGAAATTCACCCCTCCACTTT.

This sequence joins TRBV5-1 and TRBJ2-7, with D possibly TRBD2 on 6 matching bases. Trimming removed 4 bases from V and 5 bases from J, with 10 bases in between. CDR1 is SGHRS and CDR2 is YFSETQ in the germline V gene. The CDR3 length is 12 residues. The CDR3 bases are TGCGCCAGCAGCCCCGGCGGGGACGAGCAGTACTTC. Its translation is CASSPGGDEQYF.

The V and J genes are TRBV24-1 and TRBJ1-2, with D unclear. Trimming cost V 4 bases and J 8 bases, with 7 bases left between them. In germline, CDR1 is KGHDR, CDR2 SFDVKD. The CDR3 spans 11 residues. CDR3 DNA sequence: TGTGCCACCAGTGACTTCGAGGGCTACACCTTC. It is translated as CATSDFEGYTF.

The chain carries TRBV19 and TRBJ1-5; tentatively, D is TRBD1 (5 bases). Trimming cost V 7 bases and J 0 bases, with 16 bases left between them. This CDR3 has 16 residues. In germline, CDR1 is LNHDA, CDR2 SQIVND (reference sequence). Here the CDR3 reads CASKSQGTDSNQPQHF. CDR3 nucleotide sequence: TGTGCCAGTAAATCTCAGGGCACCGATAGCAATCAGCCCCAGCATTTT.

The chain uses TRBV7-8 and TRBJ2-7; 8 bases are a match to TRBD1. The length of the CDR3 is 15 residues. The germline gives CDR1 SGHVS, CDR2 FQNEAQ. J lost 0 bases, V lost 3 bases, and 4 bases had no gene match. CDR3 DNA sequence: TGTGCCAGCAGCTTGCTGGGGACAGGCTCCTACGAGCAGTACTTC. As protein: CASSLLGTGSYEQYF.

The chain combines TRBV7-9 with TRBJ2-3; D is uncertain. V dropped 2 bases and J dropped 0 bases, with 9 bases sitting between them. Germline CDR1 reads SEHNR; CDR2 reads FQNEAQ (reference sequence). CDR3 length: 15 amino acids. CDR3 bases: TGTGCCAGCAGCTTAAGTGAGTTGAGCACAGATACGCAGTATTTT. Translated: CASSLSELSTDTQYF.

The CDR3 sequence: CASSLPGLNNEQFF. The CDR3 DNA reads as TGTGCCAGCAGCTTGCCAGGGCTCAACAATGAGCAGTTCTTC. This sequence joins TRBV5-4 and TRBJ2-1; maybe TRBD1 (5 bases). The CDR3 contains 14 residues. The germline gives CDR1 SGHNT, CDR2 YYREEE (reference sequence). Trimming removed 1 base from V and 5 bases from J, with 10 bases in between.

The chain couples TRBV4-1 to TRBJ2-3; D is uncertain. V lost 1 base, J lost 4 bases, and 6 bases lay in between. The CDR3 has 13 residues. Per the germline V gene, CDR1 is MGHRA and CDR2 is YSYEKL. The CDR3 nucleotides are TGCGCCAGCAGCCAAGTTATCGCAGATACGCAGTATTTT. The encoded protein is CASSQVIADTQYF.

A single count supports this clone. V usage is TRBV29-1 and J usage is TRBJ1-1; 7 bases align to TRBD1. V lost 3 bases, J lost 6 bases, and 7 bases stayed unmatched. The germline V gene encodes CDR1 SQVTM and CDR2 ANQGSEA. The CDR3 runs 13 residues. The CDR3 is CSVEGAGGPEAFF. CDR3 DNA: TGCAGCGTTGAGGGGGCAGGGGGTCCTGAAGCTTTCTTT.

This chain joins TRBV5-1 and TRBJ2-7; the D gene is possibly TRBD1 (5 bases). CDR1 and CDR2 from the germline V gene are SGHRS and YFSETQ. V was clipped by 0 bases and J by 2 bases, with 12 bases between them. This CDR3 has 15 residues. CDR3 amino acids: CASSLGGRAPYEQYF. The CDR3 bases are TGCGCCAGCAGCTTGGGGGGCAGGGCCCCCTACGAGCAGTACTTC.

This clone was recorded once. The chain has TRBV28 and TRBJ2-1; TRBD1 agrees at 8 bases. The germline CDR1 and CDR2 sequences are MDHEN and SYDVKM. J was trimmed by 8 bases and V by 6 bases; bases with no gene match: 6. This CDR3 contains 13 residues. The chain's CDR3 is CASRGQGLDEQFF. CDR3 DNA sequence: TGTGCCAGCAGAGGACAGGGTCTCGATGAGCAGTTCTTC. The complete variable domain, with remaining parts taken from reference TRBV28 and TRBJ2-1, reads DVKVTQSSRYLVKRTGEKVFLECVQDMDHENMFWYRQDPGLGLRLIYFSYDVKMKEKGDIPEGYSVSREKKERFSLILESASTNQTSMYLCASRGQGLDEQFFGPGTRLTVL.